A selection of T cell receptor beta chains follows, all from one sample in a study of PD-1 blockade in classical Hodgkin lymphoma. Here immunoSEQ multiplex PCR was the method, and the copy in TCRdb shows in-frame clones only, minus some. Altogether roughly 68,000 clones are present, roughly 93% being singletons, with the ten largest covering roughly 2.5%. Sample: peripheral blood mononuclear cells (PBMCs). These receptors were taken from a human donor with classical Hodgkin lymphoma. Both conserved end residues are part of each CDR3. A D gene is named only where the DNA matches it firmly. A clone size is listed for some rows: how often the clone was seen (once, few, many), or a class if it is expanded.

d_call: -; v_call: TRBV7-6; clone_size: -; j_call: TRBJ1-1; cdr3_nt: TGTGCCAGCAGCTCGCGAGGGGTGCCTGAAGCTTTCTTT; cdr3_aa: CASSSRGVPEAFF
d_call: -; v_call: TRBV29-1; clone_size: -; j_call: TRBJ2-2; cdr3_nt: TGCAGCGCCCTACGGGACACCGGGGAGCTGTTTTTT; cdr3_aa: CSALRDTGELFF
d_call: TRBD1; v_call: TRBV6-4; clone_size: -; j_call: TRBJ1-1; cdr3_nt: TGTGCCAGCAGCAGGGGGTACACTGAAGCTTTCTTT; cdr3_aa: CASSRGYTEAFF
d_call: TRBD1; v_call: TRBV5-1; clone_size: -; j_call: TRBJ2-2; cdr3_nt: TGCGCCAGCAGCCTATCGGACAGGGGGTTTCCCGGGGAGCTGTTTTTT; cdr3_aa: CASSLSDRGFPGELFF
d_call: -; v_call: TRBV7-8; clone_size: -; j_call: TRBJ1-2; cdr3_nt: TGTGCCAGCAGCATGAGTGCACTAGGCTACACCTTC; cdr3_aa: CASSMSALGYTF
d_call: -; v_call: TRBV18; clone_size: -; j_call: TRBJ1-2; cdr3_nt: TGTGCCAGCTCACCTAGCGCCCGGGGCTACACCTTC; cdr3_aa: CASSPSARGYTF
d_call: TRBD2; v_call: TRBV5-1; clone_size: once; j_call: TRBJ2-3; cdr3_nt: TGCGCCAGCAGCACGAGCGGGGTATCCACAGATACGCAGTATTTT; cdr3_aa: CASSTSGVSTDTQYF
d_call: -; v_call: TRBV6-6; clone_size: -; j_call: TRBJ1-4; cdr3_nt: TGTGCCAGCAGCCTACGTGGAAGGGTTGAAAAACTGTTTTTT; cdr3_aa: CASSLRGRVEKLFF
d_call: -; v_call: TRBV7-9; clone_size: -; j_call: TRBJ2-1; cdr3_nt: TGTGCCAGCAGCTTACGCTCCCGCTCCTACAATGAGCAGTTCTTC; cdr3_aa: CASSLRSRSYNEQFF
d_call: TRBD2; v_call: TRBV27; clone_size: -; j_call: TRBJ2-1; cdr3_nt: TGTGCCAGCAGTTTACGCCTAGCGGGAGCCGGCAACAATGAGCAGTTCTTC; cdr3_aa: CASSLRLAGAGNNEQFF
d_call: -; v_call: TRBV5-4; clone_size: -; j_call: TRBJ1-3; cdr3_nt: TGTGCCAGCAGCTTGGACAGTCTCTCTGGAAACACCATATATTTT; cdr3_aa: CASSLDSLSGNTIYF
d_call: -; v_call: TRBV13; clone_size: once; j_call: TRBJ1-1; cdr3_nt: TGTGCCAGCAATCCTTTCGGTGGGGGCACTGAAGCTTTCTTT; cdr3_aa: CASNPFGGGTEAFF
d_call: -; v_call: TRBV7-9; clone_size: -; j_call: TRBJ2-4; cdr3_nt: TGTGCCAGCAGCTTACGAACCCTGGGGGCCAAAAACATTCAGTACTTC; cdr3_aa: CASSLRTLGAKNIQYF
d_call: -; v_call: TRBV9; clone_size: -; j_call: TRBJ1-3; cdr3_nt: TGTGCCAGCAGCGTAGGGCCTACGGGAAACACCATATATTTT; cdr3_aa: CASSVGPTGNTIYF
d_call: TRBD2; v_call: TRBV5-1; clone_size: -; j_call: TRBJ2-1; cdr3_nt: TGCGCCAGCAGCGGTCAAGCGGGGGGGCCAAATGAGCAGTTCTTC; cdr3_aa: CASSGQAGGPNEQFF